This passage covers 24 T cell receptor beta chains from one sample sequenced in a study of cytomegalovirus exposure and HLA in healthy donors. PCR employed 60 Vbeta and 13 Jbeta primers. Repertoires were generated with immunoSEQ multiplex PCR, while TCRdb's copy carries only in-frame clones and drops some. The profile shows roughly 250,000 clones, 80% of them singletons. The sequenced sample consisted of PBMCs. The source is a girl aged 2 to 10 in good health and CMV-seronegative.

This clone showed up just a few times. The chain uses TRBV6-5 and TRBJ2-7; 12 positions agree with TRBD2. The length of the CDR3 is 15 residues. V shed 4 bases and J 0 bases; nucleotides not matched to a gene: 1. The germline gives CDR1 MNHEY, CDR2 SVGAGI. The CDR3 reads CASSLTSGGSYEQYF. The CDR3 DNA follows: TGTGCCAGCAGTTTGACTAGCGGGGGCTCCTACGAGCAGTACTTC.

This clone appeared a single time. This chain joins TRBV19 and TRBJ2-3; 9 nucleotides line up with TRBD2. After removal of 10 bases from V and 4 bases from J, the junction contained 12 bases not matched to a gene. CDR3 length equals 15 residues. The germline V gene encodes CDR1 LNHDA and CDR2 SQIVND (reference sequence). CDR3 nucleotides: TGTGCCACCGTTGCGGGAGGGCCTCCCGCAGATACGCAGTATTTT. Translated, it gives CATVAGGPPADTQYF.

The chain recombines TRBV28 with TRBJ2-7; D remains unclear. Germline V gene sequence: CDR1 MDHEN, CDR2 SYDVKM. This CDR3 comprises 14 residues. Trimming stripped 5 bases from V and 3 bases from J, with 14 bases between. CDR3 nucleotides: TGTGCCAGCAGTCGCGCCTACGGGTTCTACGAGCAGTACTTC. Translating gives CASSRAYGFYEQYF.

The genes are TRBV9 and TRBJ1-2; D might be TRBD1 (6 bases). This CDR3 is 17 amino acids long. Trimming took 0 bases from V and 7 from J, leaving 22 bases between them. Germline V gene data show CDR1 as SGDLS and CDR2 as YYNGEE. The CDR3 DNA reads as TGTGCCAGCAGCGTAGATCTACAGGGTGCCCGTGATTCTGGCTACACCTTC. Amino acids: CASSVDLQGARDSGYTF.

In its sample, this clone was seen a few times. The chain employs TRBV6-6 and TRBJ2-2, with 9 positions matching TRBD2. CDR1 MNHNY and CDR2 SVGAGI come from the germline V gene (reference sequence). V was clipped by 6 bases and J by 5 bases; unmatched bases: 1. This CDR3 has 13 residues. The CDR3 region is CASSGLATGELFF. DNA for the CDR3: TGTGCCAGCAGCGGACTAGCGACCGGGGAGCTGTTTTTT.

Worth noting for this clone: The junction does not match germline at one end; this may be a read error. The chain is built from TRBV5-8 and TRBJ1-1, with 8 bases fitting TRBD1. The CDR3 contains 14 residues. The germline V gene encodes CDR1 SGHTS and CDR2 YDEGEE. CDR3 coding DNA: TGTGCCAGCAGCTCCCCTCTTGGACAGGGACGGAGGATCTTT. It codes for CASSSPLGQGRRIF.

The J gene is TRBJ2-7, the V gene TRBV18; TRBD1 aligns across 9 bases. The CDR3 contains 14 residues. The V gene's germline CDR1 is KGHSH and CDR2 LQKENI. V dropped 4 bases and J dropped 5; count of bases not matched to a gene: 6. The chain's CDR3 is CASSLGTGSNEQYF. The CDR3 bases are TGTGCCAGCTCACTCGGGACAGGGAGCAACGAGCAGTACTTC.

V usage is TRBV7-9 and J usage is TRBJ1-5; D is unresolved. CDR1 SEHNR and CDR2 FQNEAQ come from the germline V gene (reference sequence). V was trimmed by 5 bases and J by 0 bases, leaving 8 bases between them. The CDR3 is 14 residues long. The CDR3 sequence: CASSKTDSNQPQHF. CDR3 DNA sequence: TGTGCCAGCAGCAAAACTGATAGCAATCAGCCCCAGCATTTT.

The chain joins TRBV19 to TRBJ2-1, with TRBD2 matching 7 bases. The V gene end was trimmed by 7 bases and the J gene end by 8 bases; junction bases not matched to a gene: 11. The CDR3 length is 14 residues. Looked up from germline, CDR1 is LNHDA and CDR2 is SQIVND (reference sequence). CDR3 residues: CASTAGVGPDEQFF. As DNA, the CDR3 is TGTGCCAGTACGGCGGGAGTAGGGCCCGATGAGCAGTTCTTC.

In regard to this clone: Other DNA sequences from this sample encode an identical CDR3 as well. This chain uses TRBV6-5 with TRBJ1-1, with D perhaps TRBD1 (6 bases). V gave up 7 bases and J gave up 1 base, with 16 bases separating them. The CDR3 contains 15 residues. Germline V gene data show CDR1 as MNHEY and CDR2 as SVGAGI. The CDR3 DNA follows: TGTGCCAGCACCACACAGGGCTGGAGGAACACTGAAGCTTTCTTT. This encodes CASTTQGWRNTEAFF.

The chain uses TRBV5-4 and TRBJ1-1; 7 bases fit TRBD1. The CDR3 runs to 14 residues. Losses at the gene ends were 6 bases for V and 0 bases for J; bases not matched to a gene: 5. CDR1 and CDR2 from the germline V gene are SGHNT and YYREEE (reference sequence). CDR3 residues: CASTGDSLNTEAFF. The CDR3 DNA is TGTGCCAGCACCGGGGACAGTTTGAACACTGAAGCTTTCTTT.

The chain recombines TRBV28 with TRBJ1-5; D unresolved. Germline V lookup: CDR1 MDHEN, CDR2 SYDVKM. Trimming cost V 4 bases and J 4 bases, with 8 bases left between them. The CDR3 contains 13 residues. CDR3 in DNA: TGTGCCAGCAGTTCTCGGGGTAATCAGCCCCAGCATTTT. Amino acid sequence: CASSSRGNQPQHF.

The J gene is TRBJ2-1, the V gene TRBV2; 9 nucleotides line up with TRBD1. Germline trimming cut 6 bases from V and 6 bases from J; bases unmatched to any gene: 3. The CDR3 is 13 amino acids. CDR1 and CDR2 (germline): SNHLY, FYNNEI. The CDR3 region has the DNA TGTGCCAGCAGGGGGACAGGGAGCAATGAGCAGTTCTTC. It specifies CASRGTGSNEQFF. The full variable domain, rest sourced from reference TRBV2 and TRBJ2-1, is EPEVTQTPSHQVTQMGQEVILRCVPISNHLYFYWYRQILGQKVEFLVSFYNNEISEKSEIFDDQFSVERPDGSNFTLKIRSTKLEDSAMYFCASRGTGSNEQFFGPGTRLTVL.

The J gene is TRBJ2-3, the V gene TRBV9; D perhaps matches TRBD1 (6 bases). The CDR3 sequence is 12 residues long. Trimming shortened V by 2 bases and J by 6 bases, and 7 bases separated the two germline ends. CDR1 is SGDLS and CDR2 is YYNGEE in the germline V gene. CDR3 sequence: CASSVGADTQYF. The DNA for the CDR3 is TGTGCCAGCAGCGTGGGGGCTGATACGCAGTATTTT. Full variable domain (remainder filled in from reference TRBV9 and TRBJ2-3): DSGVTQTPKHLITATGQRVTLRCSPRSGDLSVYWYQQSLDQGLQFLIQYYNGEERAKGNILERFSAQQFPDLHSELNLSSLELGDSALYFCASSVGADTQYFGPGTRLTVL.

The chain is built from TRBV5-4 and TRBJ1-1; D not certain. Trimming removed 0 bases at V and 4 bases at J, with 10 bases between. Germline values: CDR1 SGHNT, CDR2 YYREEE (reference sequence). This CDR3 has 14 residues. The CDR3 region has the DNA TGTGCCAGCAGCTTGGTGGAGCCTGGCACTGAAGCTTTCTTT. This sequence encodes CASSLVEPGTEAFF.

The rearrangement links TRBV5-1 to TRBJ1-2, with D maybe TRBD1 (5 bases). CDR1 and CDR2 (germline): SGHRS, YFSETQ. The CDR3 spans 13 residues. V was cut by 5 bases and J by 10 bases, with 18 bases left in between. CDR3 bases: TGCGCCAGCAGTGACGGAATGGTAGGGGCCTACACCTTC. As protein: CASSDGMVGAYTF.

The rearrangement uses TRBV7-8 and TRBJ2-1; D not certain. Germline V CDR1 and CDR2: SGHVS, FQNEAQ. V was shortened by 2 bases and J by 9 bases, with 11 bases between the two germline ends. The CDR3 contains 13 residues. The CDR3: CASSLTWPPEQFF. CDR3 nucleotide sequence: TGTGCCAGCAGCTTAACATGGCCGCCTGAGCAGTTCTTC.

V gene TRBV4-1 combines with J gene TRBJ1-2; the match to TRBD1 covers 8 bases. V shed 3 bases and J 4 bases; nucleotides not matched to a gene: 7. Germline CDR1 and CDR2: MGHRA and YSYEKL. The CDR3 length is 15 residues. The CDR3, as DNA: TGCGCCAGCAGCCAGGGACAGGTCGCACCCTATGGCTACACCTTC. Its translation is CASSQGQVAPYGYTF.

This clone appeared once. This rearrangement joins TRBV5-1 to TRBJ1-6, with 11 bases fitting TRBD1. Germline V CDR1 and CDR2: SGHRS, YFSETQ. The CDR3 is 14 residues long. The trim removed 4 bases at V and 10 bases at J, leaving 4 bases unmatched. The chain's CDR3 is CASSVGQGGSPLHF. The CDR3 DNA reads TGCGCCAGCAGCGTGGGACAGGGGGGCTCACCCCTCCACTTT.

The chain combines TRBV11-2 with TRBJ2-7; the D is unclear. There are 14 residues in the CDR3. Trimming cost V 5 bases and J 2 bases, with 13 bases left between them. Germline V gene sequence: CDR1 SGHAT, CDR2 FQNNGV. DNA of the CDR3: TGTGCCAGCAGCCCACGTCGGTTTGCCTACGAGCAGTACTTC. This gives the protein CASSPRRFAYEQYF.

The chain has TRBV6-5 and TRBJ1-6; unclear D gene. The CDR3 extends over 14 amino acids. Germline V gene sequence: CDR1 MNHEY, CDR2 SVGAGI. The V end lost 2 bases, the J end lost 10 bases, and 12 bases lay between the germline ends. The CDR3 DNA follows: TGTGCCAGCAGTTACGACGGCGAGCGGTCACCCCTCCACTTT. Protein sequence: CASSYDGERSPLHF.

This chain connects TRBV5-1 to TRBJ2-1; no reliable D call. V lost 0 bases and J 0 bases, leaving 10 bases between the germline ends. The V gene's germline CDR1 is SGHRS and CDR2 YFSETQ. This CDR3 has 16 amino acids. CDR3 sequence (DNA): TGCGCCAGCAGCTTGGCCAGGTCCAGCTCCTACAATGAGCAGTTCTTC. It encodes CASSLARSSSYNEQFF. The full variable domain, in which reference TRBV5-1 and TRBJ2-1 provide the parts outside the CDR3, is KAGVTQTPRYLIKTRGQQVTLSCSPISGHRSVSWYQQTPGQGLQFLFEYFSETQRNKGNFPGRFSGRQFSNSRSEMNVSTLELGDSALYLCASSLARSSSYNEQFFGPGTRLTVL.

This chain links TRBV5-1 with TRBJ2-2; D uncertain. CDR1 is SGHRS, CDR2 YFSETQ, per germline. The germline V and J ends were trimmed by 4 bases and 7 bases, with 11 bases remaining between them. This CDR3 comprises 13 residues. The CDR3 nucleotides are TGCGCCAGCAGCGCGAACGAGGACGGGGAGCTGTTTTTT. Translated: CASSANEDGELFF.

The CDR3 loop is CASSLPGGGYTF. The CDR3 DNA reads as TGTGCCAGCAGTTTACCCGGGGGTGGCTACACCTTC. The chain is built from TRBV27 and TRBJ1-2; the D gene is possibly TRBD1 (5 bases). The V gene's germline CDR1 is MNHEY and CDR2 SMNVEV (reference sequence). Trimming removed 2 bases at V and 7 bases at J, with 8 bases between. This CDR3 is 12 amino acids long.